This T cell receptor beta chain is from a study of cytomegalovirus exposure and HLA in healthy donors. In the PCR, 60 Vbeta and 13 Jbeta primers were used. Data came from immunoSEQ multiplex PCR; TCRdb stores just in-frame clones and leaves some out. There are 250,000 to 300,000 clones in the sample; around 90% occur only once, and around 1.7% lies in the top ten. Germline V gene lookup returns CDR1 MNHNY and CDR2 SVGAGI (reference sequence). The length of the CDR3 is 14 residues. J lost 2 bases, V lost 6 bases, and 6 bases had no gene match. Concerning this clone itself: Its target is not known.

Findings of the study overall: Near-uniform donor sequencing depth was presumed by presence/absence analyses. Across donors, most TCRs were seen rarely, yet some public ones were widespread. Sequencing had likely introduced a cluster of highly shared sequence variants as an artifact.

This TCR was sampled from a girl under 10 years old in good health and CMV-seronegative. This chain connects TRBV6-6 to TRBJ1-1, with 7 nucleotides matching TRBD1. Sequencing was done on a sample of PBMCs. The CDR3 loop is CASSKDRANTEAFF. The DNA for the CDR3 is TGTGCCAGCAGCAAAGACAGGGCAAACACTGAAGCTTTCTTT.